The 2 T cell receptor beta chains in this list originate from one sample, sequenced in a study of blood T cell repertoires in COVID-19. This table comes from immunoSEQ multiplex PCR, and its TCRdb copy is limited to in-frame clones, with some not included. The sample lists approximately 240,000 clones, about four fifths occurring once. Sequenced sample: PBMCs or T cells enriched from blood (not recorded which). These receptors all stem from a woman between 35 and 50 years old with acute COVID-19.

This clone showed up just a few times. Given a much more abundant clone one base away, this may be a read error. This specimen includes other DNA sequences encoding the same CDR3. CDR3 region: CASSSDTGELFF. In DNA, the CDR3 is TGTGCCAGCAGCTCAGACACCGGGGAGCTGTTTTTT. The chain recombines TRBV7-3 with TRBJ2-2; D is unclear. The CDR3 has 12 amino acids. Trimming pared 4 bases from V and 3 bases from J, leaving 3 bases between. CDR1 is SGHTA, CDR2 FQGTGA, per germline.

The V and J genes are TRBV28 and TRBJ1-1, with no clear D. Deletions cut 4 bases from V and 5 bases from J, with 8 bases between. This CDR3 contains 12 residues. Germline values: CDR1 MDHEN, CDR2 SYDVKM. CDR3 nucleotides: TGTGCCAGCAGTTGGCCCAGGACTGAAGCTTTCTTT. Its protein is CASSWPRTEAFF.